This T cell receptor (beta chain) is from a study of neoadjuvant nivolumab and ipilimumab in lung cancer. The method was immunoSEQ multiplex PCR; TCRdb's version includes in-frame clones alone and lacks a portion of them. The sample consists of fewer than 30,000 clones, 75% to 85% of them appearing once. This clone was seen only a few times. Here the sequenced sample was tumor tissue, taken after neoadjuvant nivolumab, alone or with ipilimumab, at or shortly before surgery. The receptor's source is an adult with non-small cell lung cancer.

CDR3: CAWRRMGITGELFF. CDR3 nucleotides: TGTGCCTGGAGGAGGATGGGGATCACCGGGGAGCTGTTTTTT. The rearrangement links TRBV30 to TRBJ2-2, with D unclear. Germline V CDR1 and CDR2: GTSNPN, SVGIG (reference sequence). Trimming left V 3 bases short and J 4 bases short, with 12 bases between. This CDR3 comprises 14 residues. The whole variable domain, filled in from reference TRBV30 and TRBJ2-2, reads SQTIHQWPATLVQPVGSPLSLECTVEGTSNPNLYWYRQAAGRGLQLLFYSVGIGQISSEVPQNLSASRPQDRQFILSSKKLLLSDSGFYLCAWRRMGITGELFFGEGSRLTVL.